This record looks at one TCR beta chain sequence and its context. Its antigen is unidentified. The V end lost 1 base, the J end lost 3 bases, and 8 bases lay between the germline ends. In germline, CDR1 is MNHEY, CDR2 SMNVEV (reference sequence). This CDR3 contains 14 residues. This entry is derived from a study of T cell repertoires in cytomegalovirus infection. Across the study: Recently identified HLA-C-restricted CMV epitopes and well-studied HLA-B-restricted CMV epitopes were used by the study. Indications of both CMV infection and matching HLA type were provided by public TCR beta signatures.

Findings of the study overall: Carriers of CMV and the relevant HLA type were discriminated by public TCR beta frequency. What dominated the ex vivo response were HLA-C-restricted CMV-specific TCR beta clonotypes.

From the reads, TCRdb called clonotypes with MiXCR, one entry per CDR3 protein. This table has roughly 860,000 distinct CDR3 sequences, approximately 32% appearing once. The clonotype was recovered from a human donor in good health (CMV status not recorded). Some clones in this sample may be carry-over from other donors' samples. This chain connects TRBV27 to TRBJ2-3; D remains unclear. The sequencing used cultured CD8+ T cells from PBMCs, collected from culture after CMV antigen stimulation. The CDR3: CASSLLGLTDTQYF. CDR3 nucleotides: TGTGCCAGCAGTTTATTAGGCTTGACAGATACGCAGTATTTT.